This record concerns one T cell receptor beta chain sequence. This record comes from a study of graft-versus-host responses after intestinal transplantation. Study overall: Anti-thymocyte globulin induction preceded about three years of tacrolimus and steroid maintenance in all recipients.

The protocol was immunoSEQ multiplex PCR, while the TCRdb copy is restricted to in-frame clones and leaves out a portion. The sample holds about 9,800 clones, approximately 89% seen once. Germline V lookup: CDR1 LGHNA, CDR2 YNFKEQ. The CDR3 is 13 residues long. Between the trimmed V and J ends, which lost 1 base and 8 bases, there was a span of 11 bases. Sequenced material: PBMCs, taken roughly 42 days after intestinal transplant. The chain is built from TRBV4-2 and TRBJ1-2; D is undetermined. This sequence was found in a human patient who received an intestinal transplant, so some T cells may come from the graft donor. The chain's CDR3 is CASSQGPQGGYTF. CDR3 DNA: TGTGCCAGCAGCCAAGGCCCTCAAGGCGGCTACACCTTC.